This T cell receptor beta chain was sequenced in a study of PD-1 blockade in classical Hodgkin lymphoma. Study-wide findings and caveats: The study reported lower baseline TCR diversity in newly diagnosed patients than in healthy donors.

V shed 8 bases and J 4 bases; nucleotides not matched to a gene: 6. Germline CDR1 and CDR2: MNHNS and SASEGT. The CDR3 loop spans 14 amino acids. Some clones are missing from TCRdb's copy, which holds only in-frame ones; the method was immunoSEQ multiplex PCR. The table has about 40,000 clones, about 90% seen once. As for this clone: Antigen unknown.

No patient escaped relapse after autologous stem cell transplantation, and brentuximab vedotin exposure varied. The rearrangement joins TRBV6-1 to TRBJ1-2, with 11 bases matching TRBD1. This sample comprised peripheral blood mononuclear cells (PBMCs), obtained before the second cycle of nivolumab. The TCR originated in a human donor with classical Hodgkin lymphoma. CDR3 DNA: TGTGCCAGCGTAAGGGACAGGGGGTCCTATGGCTACACCTTC. This encodes CASVRDRGSYGYTF.